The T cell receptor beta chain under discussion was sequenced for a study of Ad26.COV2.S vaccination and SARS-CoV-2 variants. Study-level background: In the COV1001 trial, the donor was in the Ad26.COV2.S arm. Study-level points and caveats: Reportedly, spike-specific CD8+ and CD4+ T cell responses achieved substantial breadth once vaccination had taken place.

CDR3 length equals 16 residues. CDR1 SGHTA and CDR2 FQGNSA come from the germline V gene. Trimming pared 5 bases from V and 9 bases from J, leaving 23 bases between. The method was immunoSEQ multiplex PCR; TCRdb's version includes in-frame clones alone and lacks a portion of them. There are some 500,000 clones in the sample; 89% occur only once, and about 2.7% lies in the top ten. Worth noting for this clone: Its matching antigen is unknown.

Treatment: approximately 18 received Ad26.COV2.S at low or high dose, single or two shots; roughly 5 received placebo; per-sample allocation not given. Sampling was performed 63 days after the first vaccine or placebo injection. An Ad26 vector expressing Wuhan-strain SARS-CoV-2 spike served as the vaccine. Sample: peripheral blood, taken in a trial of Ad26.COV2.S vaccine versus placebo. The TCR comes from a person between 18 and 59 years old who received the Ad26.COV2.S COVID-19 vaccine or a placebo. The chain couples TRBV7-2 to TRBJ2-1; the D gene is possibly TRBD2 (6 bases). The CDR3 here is CASSGRTIPSGGEQFF. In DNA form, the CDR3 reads TGTGCCAGCAGCGGCCGGACTATCCCTTCTGGCGGTGAGCAGTTCTTC.